This T cell receptor beta chain was retrieved from a study of blood T cell repertoires in COVID-19. The overall study: COVID-19 samples from acute and convalescent phases originated in the United States, Italy and Spain. Sample material is recorded as cDNA or gDNA derived from T cells, B-cell-depleted T cells, or PBMCs.

This CDR3 comprises 13 residues. Germline CDR1 and CDR2: SGHTA and FQGTGA. Trimming took off 4 bases at V and 5 bases at J, with 11 bases between the two ends. As handled by the study authors: Reference gene primer amplification gave estimated nucleated cell counts. Sequenced by immunoSEQ multiplex PCR; TCRdb stores in-frame clones only, minus some. The V and J calls and clone size are taken from that table; D and trimming were inferred from the DNA. The table lists over 60,000 clones, over 80% of them singletons. Material: peripheral blood. V and J are TRBV7-3 and TRBJ2-5; D gene uncertain. The receptor was derived from a human donor in a cohort sampled during active COVID-19. The CDR3 coding sequence is TGTGCCAGCAGCTCATGGATCGGGGAGACCCAGTACTTC. This encodes CASSSWIGETQYF.